This section outlines one T cell receptor (beta chain) sequence together with its context. The germline V and J ends were trimmed by 3 bases and 0 bases, with 8 bases remaining between them. CDR1 DFQATT and CDR2 SNEGSKA come from the germline V gene (reference sequence). The CDR3 extends over 13 amino acids. From the 5' RACE reads, TCRdb called clonotypes with MiXCR, one entry per CDR3 protein. The repertoire includes tens of thousands of distinct CDR3 sequences, 29% of them detected once, and around 3.5% sits in the top ten. The source is a female donor with breast cancer. Sequenced: memory CD4+ T cells sorted from a lymph node. The subset was: memory CD4+ T cells, CD4+CD45RO+CD25-. The J gene is TRBJ1-2, the V gene TRBV20-1; D is unclear. The CDR3 spells CSARDVSNYGYTF. CDR3 DNA sequence: TGCAGTGCTAGGGACGTTTCTAACTATGGCTACACCTTC.